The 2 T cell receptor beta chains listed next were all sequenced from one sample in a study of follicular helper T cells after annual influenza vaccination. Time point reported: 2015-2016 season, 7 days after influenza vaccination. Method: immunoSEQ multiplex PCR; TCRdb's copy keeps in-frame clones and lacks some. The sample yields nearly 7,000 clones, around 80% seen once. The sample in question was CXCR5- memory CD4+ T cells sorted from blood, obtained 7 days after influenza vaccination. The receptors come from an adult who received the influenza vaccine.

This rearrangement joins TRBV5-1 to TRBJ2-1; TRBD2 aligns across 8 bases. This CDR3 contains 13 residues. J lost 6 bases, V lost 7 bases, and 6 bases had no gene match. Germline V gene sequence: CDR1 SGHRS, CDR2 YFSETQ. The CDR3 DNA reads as TGCGCCAGCGGGGACGGGAGGGCCAATGAGCAGTTCTTC. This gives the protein CASGDGRANEQFF.

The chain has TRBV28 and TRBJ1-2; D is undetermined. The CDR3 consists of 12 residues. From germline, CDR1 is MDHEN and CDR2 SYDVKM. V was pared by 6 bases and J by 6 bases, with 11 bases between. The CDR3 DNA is TGTGCCAGCAGCGCCCCCTATGATGGCTACACCTTC. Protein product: CASSAPYDGYTF.